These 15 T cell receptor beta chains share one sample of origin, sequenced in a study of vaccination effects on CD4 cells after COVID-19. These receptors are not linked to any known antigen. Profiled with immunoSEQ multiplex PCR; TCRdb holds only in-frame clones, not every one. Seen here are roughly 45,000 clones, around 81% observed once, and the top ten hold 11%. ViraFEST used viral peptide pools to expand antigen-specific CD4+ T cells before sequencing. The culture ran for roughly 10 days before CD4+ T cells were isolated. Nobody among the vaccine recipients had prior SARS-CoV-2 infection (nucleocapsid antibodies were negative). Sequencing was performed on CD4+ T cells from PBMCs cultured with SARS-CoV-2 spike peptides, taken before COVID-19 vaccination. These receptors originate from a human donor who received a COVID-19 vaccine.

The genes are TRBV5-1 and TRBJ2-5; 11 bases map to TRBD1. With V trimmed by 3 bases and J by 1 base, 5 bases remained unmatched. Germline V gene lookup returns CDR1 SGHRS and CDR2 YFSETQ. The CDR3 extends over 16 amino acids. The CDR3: CASSWTGGAPQETQYF. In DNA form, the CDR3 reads TGCGCCAGCAGCTGGACAGGGGGCGCCCCCCAAGAGACCCAGTACTTC. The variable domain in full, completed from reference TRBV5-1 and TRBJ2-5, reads KAGVTQTPRYLIKTRGQQVTLSCSPISGHRSVSWYQQTPGQGLQFLFEYFSETQRNKGNFPGRFSGRQFSNSRSEMNVSTLELGDSALYLCASSWTGGAPQETQYFGPGTRLLVL.

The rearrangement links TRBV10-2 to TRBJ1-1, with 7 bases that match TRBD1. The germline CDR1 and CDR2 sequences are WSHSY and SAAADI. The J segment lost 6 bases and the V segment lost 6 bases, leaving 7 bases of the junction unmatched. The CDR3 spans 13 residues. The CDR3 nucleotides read TGCGCCAGCAGGCCGGGACAGATGTCTGAAGCTTTCTTT. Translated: CASRPGQMSEAFF.

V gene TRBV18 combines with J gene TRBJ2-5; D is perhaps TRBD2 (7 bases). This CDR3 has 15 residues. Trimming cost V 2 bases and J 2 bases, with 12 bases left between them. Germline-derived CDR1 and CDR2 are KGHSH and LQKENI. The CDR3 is CASSPFGGRQETQYF. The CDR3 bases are TGTGCCAGCTCACCATTCGGGGGGCGTCAAGAGACCCAGTACTTC.

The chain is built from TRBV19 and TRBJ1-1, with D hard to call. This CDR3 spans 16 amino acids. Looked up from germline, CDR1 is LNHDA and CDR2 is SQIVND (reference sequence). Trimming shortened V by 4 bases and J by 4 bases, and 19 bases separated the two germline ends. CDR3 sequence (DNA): TGTGCCAGTAGTAGGCAGGCCAACAGCGATCGCACTGAAGCTTTCTTT. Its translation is CASSRQANSDRTEAFF.

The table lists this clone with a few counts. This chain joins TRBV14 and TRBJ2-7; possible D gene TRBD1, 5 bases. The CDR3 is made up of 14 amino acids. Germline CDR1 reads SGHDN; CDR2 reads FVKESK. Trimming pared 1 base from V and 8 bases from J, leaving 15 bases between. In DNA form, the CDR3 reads TGTGCCAGCAGCCAAGCAGGGTCGACGGGTAAGCAGTACGTC. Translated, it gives CASSQAGSTGKQYV.

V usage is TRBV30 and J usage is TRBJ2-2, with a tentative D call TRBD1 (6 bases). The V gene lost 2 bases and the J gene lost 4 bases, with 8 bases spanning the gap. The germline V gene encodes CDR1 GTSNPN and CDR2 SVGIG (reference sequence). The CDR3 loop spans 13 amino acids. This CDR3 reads CAWSQGGTGELFF. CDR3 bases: TGTGCCTGGAGTCAAGGGGGCACCGGGGAGCTGTTTTTT.

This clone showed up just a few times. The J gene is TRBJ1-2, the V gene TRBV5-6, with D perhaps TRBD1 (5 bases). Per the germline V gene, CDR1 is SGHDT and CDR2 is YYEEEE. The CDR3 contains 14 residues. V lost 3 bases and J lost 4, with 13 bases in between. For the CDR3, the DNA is TGTGCCAGCAGCTCATCAGGGTTAAGCTATGGCTACACCTTC. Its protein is CASSSSGLSYGYTF.

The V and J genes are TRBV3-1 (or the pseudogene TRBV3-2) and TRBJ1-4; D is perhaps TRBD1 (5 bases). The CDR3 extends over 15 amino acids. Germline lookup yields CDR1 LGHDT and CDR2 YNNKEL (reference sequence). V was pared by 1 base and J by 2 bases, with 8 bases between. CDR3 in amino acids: CASSQVGLTNEKLFF. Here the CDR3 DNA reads TGTGCCAGCAGCCAAGTGGGGCTGACTAATGAAAAACTGTTTTTT.

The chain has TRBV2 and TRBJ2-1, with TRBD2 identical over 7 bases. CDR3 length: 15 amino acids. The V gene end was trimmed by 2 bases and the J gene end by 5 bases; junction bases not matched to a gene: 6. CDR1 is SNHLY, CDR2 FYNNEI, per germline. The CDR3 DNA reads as TGTGCCAGCAGTGAACGCGGACTAGGGAACAATGAGCAGTTCTTC. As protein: CASSERGLGNNEQFF.

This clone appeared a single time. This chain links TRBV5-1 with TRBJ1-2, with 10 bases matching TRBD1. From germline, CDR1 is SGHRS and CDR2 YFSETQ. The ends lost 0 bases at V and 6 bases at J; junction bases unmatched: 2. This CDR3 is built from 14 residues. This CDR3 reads CASSLGQGADGYTF. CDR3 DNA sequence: TGCGCCAGCAGCTTGGGACAGGGGGCGGATGGCTACACCTTC.

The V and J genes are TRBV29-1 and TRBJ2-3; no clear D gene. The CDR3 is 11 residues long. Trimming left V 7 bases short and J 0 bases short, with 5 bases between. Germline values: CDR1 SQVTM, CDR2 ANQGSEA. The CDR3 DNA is TGCAGCGGGAGCAGCACAGATACGCAGTATTTT. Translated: CSGSSTDTQYF.

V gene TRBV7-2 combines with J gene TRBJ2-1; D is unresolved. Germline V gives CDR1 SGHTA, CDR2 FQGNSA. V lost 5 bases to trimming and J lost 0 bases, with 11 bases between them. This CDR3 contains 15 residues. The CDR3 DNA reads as TGTGCCAGCAGCCCCCGAGCGAGCTCCTACAATGAGCAGTTCTTC. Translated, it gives CASSPRASSYNEQFF.

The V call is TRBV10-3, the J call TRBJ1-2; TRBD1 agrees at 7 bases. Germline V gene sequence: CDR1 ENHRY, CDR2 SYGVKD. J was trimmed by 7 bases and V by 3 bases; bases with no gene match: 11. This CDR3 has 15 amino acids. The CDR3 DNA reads TGTGCCATCAGTGACCCCGATGGGACAGTGGTTGGCTACACCTTC. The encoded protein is CAISDPDGTVVGYTF.

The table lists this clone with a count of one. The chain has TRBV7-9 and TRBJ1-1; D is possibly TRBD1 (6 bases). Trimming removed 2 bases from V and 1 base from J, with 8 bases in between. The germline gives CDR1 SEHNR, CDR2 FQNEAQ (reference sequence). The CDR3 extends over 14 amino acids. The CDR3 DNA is TGTGCCAGCAGCTTAACCAGGGGGAACACTGAAGCTTTCTTT. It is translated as CASSLTRGNTEAFF.

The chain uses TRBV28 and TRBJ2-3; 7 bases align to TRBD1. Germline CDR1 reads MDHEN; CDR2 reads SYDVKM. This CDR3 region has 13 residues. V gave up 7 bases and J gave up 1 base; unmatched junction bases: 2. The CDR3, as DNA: TGTGCCAGCAACACAGGGGGCACAGATACGCAGTATTTT. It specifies CASNTGGTDTQYF.